Listed here are 3 T cell receptor beta chains from one sample, sequenced in a study of blood T cells in healthy people across ages. With a J-beta primer mix and a sample-barcoded 5' primer, a second PCR ran 7 to 11 cycles. TCRdb used MiXCR to reprocess the 5' RACE reads, holding one entry per CDR3 protein. This sample has over 1,200,000 distinct CDR3 sequences; roughly 60% occur once, and the top ten carry about 6.3%. The sequencing input was blood. Receptors originate from a man between 18 and 35 years old in good health.

The chain is built from TRBV4-2 and TRBJ1-2; TRBD1 matches 7 bases. Germline V lookup: CDR1 LGHNA, CDR2 YNFKEQ. The CDR3 length is 15 residues. The trim removed 3 bases at V and 7 bases at J, leaving 11 bases unmatched. The CDR3 DNA is TGTGCCAGCAGCCAGCGAGACAGGGACTTCTCTGGCTACACCTTC. Its protein is CASSQRDRDFSGYTF.

The rearrangement joins TRBV4-2 to TRBJ2-1; D assignment may be TRBD1 or TRBD2 (5 bases each). Trimming removed 0 bases at V and 7 bases at J, with 19 bases between. The CDR3 spans 17 residues. Germline CDR1 and CDR2: LGHNA and YNFKEQ. Here the CDR3 reads CASSQDEAAGWGNEQFF. In DNA form, the CDR3 reads TGTGCCAGCAGCCAAGATGAAGCGGCGGGCTGGGGGAATGAGCAGTTCTTC.

The chain joins TRBV15 to TRBJ2-4; TRBD2 might be the D (5 bases). The ends were cut back, 1 base at V and 0 bases at J, with 10 bases in the middle. The length of the CDR3 is 16 residues. The germline V gene has CDR1 LNHNV and CDR2 YYDKDF (reference sequence). The CDR3 loop reads CATSRVGSLAKNIQYF. The DNA of the CDR3 is TGTGCCACCAGCAGAGTTGGGAGTCTAGCCAAAAACATTCAGTACTTC.